This TCR beta chain was identified in a study of monozygotic twins with cystic fibrosis (dated by TCRdb to the early 2020s). As for the study more broadly: Barcoded libraries were made from three micrograms of fragmented DNA using around 15 PCR cycles. The study compared TCR beta repertoires within and between 16 monozygotic twin pairs with cystic fibrosis to assess genetic influence on V and J gene usage. Ten female and six male twin pairs, aged roughly 2.0 to 36.4 years (median roughly 9 years) and mostly children and adolescents, were included in the cohort. On the day blood was drawn, the twins' weight-for-height and FEVPerc (FEV1 disease centile) were ranked against those of the approximately 1,000 cohort participants. Data for three of the twin pairs had been reported earlier in a different context.

The twin pairs came from the European Cystic Fibrosis Twin and Sibling Study Cohort, which recruited patients from over a hundred CF clinics across 14 European countries. Zygosity and CFTR genotype were confirmed in-house, and zygosity was tested by multiplex PCR of nine short tandem repeat loci. Peripheral blood was sampled from each twin, and clinical parameters were recorded on the day of blood sampling. Phenol/chloroform extraction was used to isolate genomic DNA from peripheral blood cells, and the DNA was then kept in TE buffer at 4 degrees C. Following the manufacturer's instructions, TCR beta CDR3 regions were amplified by multiplex PCR with the immunoSEQ immune profiling system. An Illumina NextSeq system was used to carry out the sequencing. Under the source paper's analysis protocol: Sequence data were processed on the immunoSEQ Analyzer platform, and clonality was calculated as the square root of Simpson's index of productive rearrangements. Similarity in V and J usage was quantified by Jensen-Shannon distance, and CDR3 generation probabilities were calculated with OLGA. The researchers looked up shared CDR3 sequences in the immuneACCESS database (August 2020) and in VDJdb (December 2020). TCRdb re-hosts the immuneACCESS table, in-frame sequences only. Its copies lack some clones; in the studies checked, an unresolved V gene accounts for under half of them, and the cause for the rest is not known. V, J and clone size are taken as reported in that table, and D and trimming were inferred from the DNA itself. This sample comprises about 14,000 clones, 75% to 90% of them detected only once. Approximately 0.77% of the sample goes to the ten largest clones.

As regards this clone: It has no known antigen specificity. No base-level quality is on record; no much larger clone is a single base apart.

Study-level results and caveats: In 13 of 16 pairs, V gene usage most closely resembled the co-twin's, and the same held for J usage in 8 of 16 pairs, a pattern suggesting genetic constraints. Monozygotic CF twin pairs shared significantly more nucleotide-identical clonotypes within each pair than unrelated CF individuals shared with one another (P = 0.000026, Mann-Whitney). The cohort was small, and the number of shared CDR3s showed no association with age, concordance or disease severity. Simpson clonality tended to be low (median about 0.009), which suggests a naive-dominated repertoire, although clonality was higher in the most severely affected patients.

V is clipped by 4 bases and J by 3 bases, and the sequence between their germline boundaries is 13 bases long. From its cysteine to its phenylalanine, the CDR3 spans 14 amino acids. Only CDR3 DNA is held: 42 bases, read in frame from base 1. The germline V gene specifies SQVTM as CDR1 and ANQGSEA as CDR2. Sequenced: blood. Recombination linked TRBV29-1 to TRBJ1-5; 5 matching bases give a weak D call of TRBD1. The receptor was derived from a boy under 18 with cystic fibrosis. The CDR3 amino acid sequence is: CSVVGDSYNQPQHF. The DNA sequence is TGCAGCGTTGTGGGGGATTCATACAATCAGCCCCAGCATTTT.